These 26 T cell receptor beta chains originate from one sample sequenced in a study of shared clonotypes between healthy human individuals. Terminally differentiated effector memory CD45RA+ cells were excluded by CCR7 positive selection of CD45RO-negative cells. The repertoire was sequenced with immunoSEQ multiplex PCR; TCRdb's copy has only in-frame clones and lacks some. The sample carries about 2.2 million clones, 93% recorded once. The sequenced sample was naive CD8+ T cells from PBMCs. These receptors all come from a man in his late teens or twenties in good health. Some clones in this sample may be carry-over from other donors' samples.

The CDR3: CASSQGGSLAKNIQYF. DNA for the CDR3: TGTGCCAGCAGCCAAGGAGGGAGTTTGGCCAAAAACATTCAGTACTTC. The chain links TRBV4-2 to TRBJ2-4; a weak D match, TRBD2 (5 bases). Germline assignment: CDR1 LGHNA and CDR2 YNFKEQ. The CDR3 runs 16 residues. The V end lost 1 base, the J end lost 1 base, and 11 bases lay between the germline ends.

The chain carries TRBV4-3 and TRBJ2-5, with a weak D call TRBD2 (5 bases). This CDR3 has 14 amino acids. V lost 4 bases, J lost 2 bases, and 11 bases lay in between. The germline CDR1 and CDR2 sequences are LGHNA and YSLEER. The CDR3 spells CASSPVSGQETQYF. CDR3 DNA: TGCGCCAGCAGCCCTGTATCGGGGCAAGAGACCCAGTACTTC.

The CDR3 protein is CASSPVGDRGPWATEAFF. DNA of the CDR3: TGTGCCAGCAGCCCCGTGGGGGACAGGGGCCCCTGGGCCACTGAAGCTTTCTTT. The V gene is TRBV14, the J gene TRBJ1-1; TRBD1 matches at 10 bases. In germline, CDR1 is SGHDN, CDR2 FVKESK. The CDR3 covers 18 residues. V dropped 4 bases and J dropped 4; count of bases not matched to a gene: 15.

The CDR3 here is CASSPGQTALYEQYF. DNA for the CDR3: TGTGCCAGCAGTCCCGGACAGACCGCCCTCTACGAGCAGTACTTC. This chain uses TRBV28 with TRBJ2-7; TRBD1 is a possible D gene (6 bases). The germline gives CDR1 MDHEN, CDR2 SYDVKM. V lost 5 bases and J lost 3, with 17 bases in between. The CDR3 extends over 15 amino acids.

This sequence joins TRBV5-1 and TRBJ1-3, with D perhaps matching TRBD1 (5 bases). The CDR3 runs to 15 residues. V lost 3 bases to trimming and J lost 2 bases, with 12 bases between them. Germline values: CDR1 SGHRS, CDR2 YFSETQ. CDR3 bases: TGCGCCAGCAGCTCCGGGACGTCTGCTGGAAACACCATATATTTT. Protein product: CASSSGTSAGNTIYF.

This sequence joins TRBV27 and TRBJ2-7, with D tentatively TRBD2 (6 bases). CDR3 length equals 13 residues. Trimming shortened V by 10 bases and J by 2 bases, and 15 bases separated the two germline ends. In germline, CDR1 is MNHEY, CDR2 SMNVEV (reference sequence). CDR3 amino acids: CANSRGTAYEQYF. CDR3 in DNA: TGTGCCAACAGCCGGGGGACGGCCTACGAGCAGTACTTC.

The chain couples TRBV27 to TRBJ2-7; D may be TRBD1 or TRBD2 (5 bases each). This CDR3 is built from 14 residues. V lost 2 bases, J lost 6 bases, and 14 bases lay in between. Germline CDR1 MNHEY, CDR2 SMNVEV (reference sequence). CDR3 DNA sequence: TGTGCCAGCAGTTTAGAACGGGGCAGTGTCGAGCAGTACTTC. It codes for CASSLERGSVEQYF.

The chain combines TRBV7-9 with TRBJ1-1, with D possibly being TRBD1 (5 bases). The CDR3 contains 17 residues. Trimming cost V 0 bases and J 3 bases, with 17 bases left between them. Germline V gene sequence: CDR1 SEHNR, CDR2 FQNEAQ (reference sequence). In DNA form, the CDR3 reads TGTGCCAGCAGCTTAGCCCTGGGACGGTGGGGGGACACTGAAGCTTTCTTT. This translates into CASSLALGRWGDTEAFF.

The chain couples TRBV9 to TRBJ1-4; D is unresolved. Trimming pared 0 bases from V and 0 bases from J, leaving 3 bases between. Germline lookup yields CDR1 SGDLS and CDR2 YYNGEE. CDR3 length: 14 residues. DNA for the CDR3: TGTGCCAGCAGCGTAGTTGCAACTAATGAAAAACTGTTTTTT. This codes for CASSVVATNEKLFF.

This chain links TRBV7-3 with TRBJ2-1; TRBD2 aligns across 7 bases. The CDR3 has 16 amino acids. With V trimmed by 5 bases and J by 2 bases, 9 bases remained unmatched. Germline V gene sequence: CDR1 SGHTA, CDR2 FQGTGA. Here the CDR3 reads CASSTLAGSTYNEQFF. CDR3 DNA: TGTGCCAGCAGCACATTAGCGGGCTCCACCTACAATGAGCAGTTCTTC.

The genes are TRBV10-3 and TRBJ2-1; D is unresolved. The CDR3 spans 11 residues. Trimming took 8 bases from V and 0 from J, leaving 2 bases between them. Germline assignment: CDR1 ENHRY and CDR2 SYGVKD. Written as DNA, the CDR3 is TGTGCCATCGGCTCCTACAATGAGCAGTTCTTC. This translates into CAIGSYNEQFF.

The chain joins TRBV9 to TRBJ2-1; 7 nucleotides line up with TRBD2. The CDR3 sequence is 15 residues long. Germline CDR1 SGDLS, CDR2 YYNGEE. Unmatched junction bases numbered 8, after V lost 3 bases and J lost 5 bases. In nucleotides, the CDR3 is TGTGCCAGCAGCGCGGGGAGGGAGTACCACAATGAGCAGTTCTTC. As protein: CASSAGREYHNEQFF.

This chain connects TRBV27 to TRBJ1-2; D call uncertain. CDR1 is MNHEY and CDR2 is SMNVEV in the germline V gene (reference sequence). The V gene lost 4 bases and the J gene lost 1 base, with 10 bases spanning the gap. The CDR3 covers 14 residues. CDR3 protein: CASSSFTDNYGYTF. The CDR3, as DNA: TGTGCCAGCAGTTCCTTTACAGATAACTATGGCTACACCTTC.

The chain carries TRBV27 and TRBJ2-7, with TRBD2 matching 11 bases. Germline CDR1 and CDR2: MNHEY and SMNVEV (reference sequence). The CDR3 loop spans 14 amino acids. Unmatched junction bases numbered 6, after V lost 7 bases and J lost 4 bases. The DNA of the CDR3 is TGTGCCAGCACAGTAGCGGGAGGGATGTACGAGCAGTACTTC. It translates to CASTVAGGMYEQYF.

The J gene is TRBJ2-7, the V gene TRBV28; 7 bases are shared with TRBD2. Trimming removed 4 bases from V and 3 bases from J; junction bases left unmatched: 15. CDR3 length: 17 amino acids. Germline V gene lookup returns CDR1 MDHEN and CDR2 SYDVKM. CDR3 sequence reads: CASSSQTGTKFYYEQYF. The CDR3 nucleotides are TGTGCCAGCAGTTCTCAAACCGGGACTAAGTTTTACTACGAGCAGTACTTC.

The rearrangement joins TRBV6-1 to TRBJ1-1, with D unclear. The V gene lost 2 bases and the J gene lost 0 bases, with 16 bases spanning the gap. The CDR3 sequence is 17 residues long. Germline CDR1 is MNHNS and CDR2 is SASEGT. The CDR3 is CASSEYPNPSMNTEAFF. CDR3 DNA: TGTGCCAGCAGTGAATATCCTAATCCGTCCATGAACACTGAAGCTTTCTTT.

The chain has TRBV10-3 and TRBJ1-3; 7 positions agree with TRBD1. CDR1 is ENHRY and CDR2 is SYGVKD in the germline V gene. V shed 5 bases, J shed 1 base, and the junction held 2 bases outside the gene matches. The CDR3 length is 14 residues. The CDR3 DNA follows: TGTGCCATCAGTACAGGGGATTCTGGAAACACCATATATTTT. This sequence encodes CAISTGDSGNTIYF.

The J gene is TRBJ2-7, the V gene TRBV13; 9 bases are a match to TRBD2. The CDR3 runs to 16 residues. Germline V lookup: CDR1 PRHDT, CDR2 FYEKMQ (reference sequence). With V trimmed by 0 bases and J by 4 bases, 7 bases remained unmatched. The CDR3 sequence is CASSLGVAGGVYEQYF. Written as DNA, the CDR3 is TGTGCCAGCAGCTTAGGCGTGGCGGGAGGGGTTTACGAGCAGTACTTC. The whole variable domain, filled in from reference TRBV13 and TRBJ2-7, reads AAGVIQSPRHLIKEKRETATLKCYPIPRHDTVYWYQQGPGQDPQFLISFYEKMQSDKGSIPDRFSAQQFSDYHSELNMSSLELGDSALYFCASSLGVAGGVYEQYFGPGTRLTVT.

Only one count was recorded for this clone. The CDR3 region has the DNA TGTGCCAGCAGCGTTGGACAGGGGGCCTCGGTGGGCACTGAAGCTTTCTTT. Its protein is CASSVGQGASVGTEAFF. This chain joins TRBV9 and TRBJ1-1; 11 nucleotides line up with TRBD1. The CDR3 totals 17 residues. The V and J ends lost 2 bases and 4 bases, in that order; junction bases with no gene match: 10. The germline gives CDR1 SGDLS, CDR2 YYNGEE.

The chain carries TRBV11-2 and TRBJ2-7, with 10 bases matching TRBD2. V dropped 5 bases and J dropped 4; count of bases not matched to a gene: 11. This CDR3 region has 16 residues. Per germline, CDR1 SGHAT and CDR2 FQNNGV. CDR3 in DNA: TGTGCCAGCAGCCCCGCGGCCGGGACTAGCGAGTACGAGCAGTACTTC. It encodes CASSPAAGTSEYEQYF.

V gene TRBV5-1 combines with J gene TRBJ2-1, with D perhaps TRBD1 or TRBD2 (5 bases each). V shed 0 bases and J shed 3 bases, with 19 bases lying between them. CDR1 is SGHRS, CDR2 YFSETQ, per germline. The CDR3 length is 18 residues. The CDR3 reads CASSLGRDQRPFYNEQFF. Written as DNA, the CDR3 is TGCGCCAGCAGCTTGGGTCGGGACCAGAGACCTTTCTACAATGAGCAGTTCTTC.

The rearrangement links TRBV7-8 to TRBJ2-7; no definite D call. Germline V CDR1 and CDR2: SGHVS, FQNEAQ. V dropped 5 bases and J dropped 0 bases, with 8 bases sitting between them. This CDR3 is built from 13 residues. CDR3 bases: TGTGCCAGCAGCCCGTTTCTCTCCTACGAGCAGTACTTC. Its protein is CASSPFLSYEQYF.

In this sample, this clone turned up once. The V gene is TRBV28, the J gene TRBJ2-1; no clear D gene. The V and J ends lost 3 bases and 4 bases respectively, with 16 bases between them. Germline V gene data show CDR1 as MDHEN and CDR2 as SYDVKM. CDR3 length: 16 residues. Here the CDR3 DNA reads TGTGCCAGCAGTTTCGTTCGACAACAAACATACAATGAGCAGTTCTTC. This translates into CASSFVRQQTYNEQFF. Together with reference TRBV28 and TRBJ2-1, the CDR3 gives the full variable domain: DVKVTQSSRYLVKRTGEKVFLECVQDMDHENMFWYRQDPGLGLRLIYFSYDVKMKEKGDIPEGYSVSREKKERFSLILESASTNQTSMYLCASSFVRQQTYNEQFFGPGTRLTVL.

The CDR3: CSVSGSSGELFF. The CDR3 DNA reads as TGCAGCGTCTCCGGGAGCTCCGGGGAGCTGTTTTTT. This chain joins TRBV29-1 and TRBJ2-2; D perhaps matches TRBD2 (6 bases). This CDR3 has 12 amino acids. V shed 6 bases and J shed 6 bases, with 11 bases lying between them. Germline V CDR1 and CDR2: SQVTM, ANQGSEA.

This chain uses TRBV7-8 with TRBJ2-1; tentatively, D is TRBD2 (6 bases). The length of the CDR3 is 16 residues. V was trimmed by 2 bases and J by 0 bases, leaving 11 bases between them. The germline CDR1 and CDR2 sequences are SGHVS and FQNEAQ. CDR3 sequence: CASSLLAGHSYNEQFF. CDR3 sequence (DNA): TGTGCCAGCAGCTTACTCGCGGGGCACTCCTACAATGAGCAGTTCTTC.

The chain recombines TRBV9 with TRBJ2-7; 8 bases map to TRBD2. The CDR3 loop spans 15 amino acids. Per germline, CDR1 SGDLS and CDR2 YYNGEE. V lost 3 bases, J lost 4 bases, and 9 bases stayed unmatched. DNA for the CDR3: TGTGCCAGCAGCGCCGGTGGTAGCGGGGAATACGAGCAGTACTTC. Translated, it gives CASSAGGSGEYEQYF. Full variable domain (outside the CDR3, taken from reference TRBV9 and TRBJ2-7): DSGVTQTPKHLITATGQRVTLRCSPRSGDLSVYWYQQSLDQGLQFLIQYYNGEERAKGNILERFSAQQFPDLHSELNLSSLELGDSALYFCASSAGGSGEYEQYFGPGTRLTVT.